This T cell receptor (beta chain) was profiled in a study of control samples from healthy donors and cancer patients. The V gene lost 2 bases and the J gene lost 1 base, with 13 bases spanning the gap. The germline CDR1 and CDR2 sequences are PRHDT and FYEKMQ (reference sequence). There are 16 residues in the CDR3. The protocol was immunoSEQ multiplex PCR, while the TCRdb copy is restricted to in-frame clones and leaves out a portion. The repertoire holds about 130,000 clones, around 90% seen once, with 2% to 3% in the top ten. The clonotype was recovered from a man between 40 and 49 years old in good health. The chain links TRBV13 to TRBJ2-3; D assignment may be TRBD1 or TRBD2 (6 bases each). The sequenced sample was blood. The CDR3 loop is CASSLLGGTGTDTQYF. The CDR3 DNA is TGTGCCAGCAGCTTATTAGGGGGGACTGGCACAGATACGCAGTATTTT.